This TCR beta chain originates from a study of read filtering for tumor transcriptome and immune sequencing (dated by TCRdb to about 2020). Regarding the complete study: Of the patients in the cohort, 16 to 20 were male and approximately 15 were female, and their mean age was around 66 years, with a range of about 45 to 90. The study compared TCR repertoires from targeted immune repertoire sequencing and bulk whole-transcriptome sequencing run on the same bone marrow samples. Under revised international staging, eight or nine patients fell into R-ISS I, some 15 into R-ISS II and more than five into R-ISS III. A main aim was a read-filtering strategy for immune repertoire data, specifically whether clonotypes supported by a single read should be removed. Per sample, about 3.5 to 11 million TCR-region mapped reads were obtained with IR-seq, compared with only about 80 to 1,300 with RNA-seq. Whole-transcriptome libraries were prepared with the TruSeq RNA Access Library Prep Kit after DNase treatment.

The Immunoverse kit was used to build TCR libraries from 400 ng RNA, with molecular barcoded adaptors covering alpha/delta and beta/gamma chains. TCR library preparation used the same RNA that was used for transcriptome sequencing. TCR libraries were sequenced on an Illumina HiSeq 4000 with 2 x 150 cycles. On the authors' methods: With MiXCR, TCR reads were aligned to human V, D, J and C references and assembled into CDR3 clonotypes, with quality filtering and error correction included. The tcR package in R was used to analyze clonotype counts and gene usage diversity. For inspection of raw mapping reads, RNA-seq reads were mapped by STAR aligner version 2.5.3a onto GRCh37 of the human genome. IR-seq fastq files were randomly downsampled with Seqtk 1.3 to test the effect of sequencing depth on detected clonotypes. TCRdb handled the public reads itself, with Q25 trimming in fastp and clone calling in MiXCR, and kept productive beta chains. Rows are unified per CDR3 protein, each entry keeping the most common DNA and genes. TCRdb, not the authors, supplied the V and J calls. The sample table lists around 40,000 distinct CDR3 sequences, 12% of them with a count of one. About 38% of the sample belongs to the ten largest clones.

General conclusions and limits of the study: The sorted CD138-negative fraction was not purified T cells but a mixed bone marrow immune population. In IR-seq, single-read clonotypes were approximately 80% of clonotypes but approximately 4% of total reads; in RNA-seq they were about three quarters of clonotypes and about 40% of reads. The correlation between IR-seq and RNA-seq shared clonotype proportions was increased by removal of single-read clonotypes. Compared with RNA-seq, IR-seq captured clonotypes at much higher depth and more reliably, and a smaller IR-seq throughput was enough to identify most shared clonotypes.

Bone marrow was sampled from every patient at the time of active disease. Bone marrow mononuclear cells were isolated by Ficoll-Hypaque density gradient centrifugation. Myeloma plasma cells were removed and CD138-negative cells were collected by negative selection after labeling with CD138 magnetic microbeads on a MACS separator. Flow cytometry on an Attune NxT with CD138 antibodies was used to check the purity of the isolated cells. TRIzol reagent was used to extract total RNA, which was then quantified with a NanoDrop spectrophotometer. For each patient, paired RNA-seq and IR-seq were run on the CD138-negative bone marrow sample from that patient. Including the terminal cysteine and phenylalanine, the CDR3 comprises 15 residues. Solely the CDR3 DNA is kept, with 45 bases framed from the first base. Sequences SGDLS (CDR1) and YYNGEE (CDR2) are obtained from the germline V gene. This clonotype was counted a few times. Its antigen has not been determined. One junction end does not reproduce the germline sequence, and a read error may be involved.

Recombination joined TRBV9 with TRBJ1-2; the D gene is perhaps TRBD1, on 5 matching bases. The TCR sequence derives from a donor aged 40 or over with multiple myeloma. Sequenced material: a population of CD138-negative cells sorted from bone marrow. What the cell subset or site label conveys for this sample: bone marrow mononuclear cells depleted of CD138+ plasma/myeloma cells by negative magnetic selection. The encoded CDR3 is CAGSVGEPGGYGYTF. The nucleotide sequence reads TGTGCCGGCAGCGTAGGAGAACCGGGGGGATATGGCTACACCTTC.